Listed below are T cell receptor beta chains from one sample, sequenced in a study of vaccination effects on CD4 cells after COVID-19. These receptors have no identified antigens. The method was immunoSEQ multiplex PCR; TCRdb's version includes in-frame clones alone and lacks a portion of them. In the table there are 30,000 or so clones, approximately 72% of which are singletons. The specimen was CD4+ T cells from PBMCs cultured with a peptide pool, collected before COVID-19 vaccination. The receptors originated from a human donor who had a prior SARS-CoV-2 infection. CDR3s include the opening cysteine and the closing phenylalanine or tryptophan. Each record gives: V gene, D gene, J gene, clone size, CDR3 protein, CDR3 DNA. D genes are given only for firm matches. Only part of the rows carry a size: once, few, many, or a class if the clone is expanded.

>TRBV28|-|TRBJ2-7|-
CASSFPGLPYEQYF
TGTGCCAGCAGTTTTCCGGGACTCCCCTACGAGCAGTACTTC
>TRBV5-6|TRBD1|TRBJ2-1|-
CASGDRDLYNEQFF
TGTGCCAGCGGCGACAGGGACCTCTACAATGAGCAGTTCTTC
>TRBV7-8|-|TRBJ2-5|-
CASSLRGHLQETQYF
TGTGCCAGCAGCCTCCGAGGACACCTCCAAGAGACCCAGTACTTC
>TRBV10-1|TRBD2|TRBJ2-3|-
CAIPGLAGGRVTDTQYF
TGCGCCATCCCGGGACTAGCGGGAGGGCGTGTCACAGATACGCAGTATTTT
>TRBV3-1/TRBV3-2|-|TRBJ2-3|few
CASSQDIRTQYF
TGTGCCAGCAGCCAAGATATCCGGACGCAGTATTTT
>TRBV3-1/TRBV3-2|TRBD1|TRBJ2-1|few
CASSQGTGIYNEQFF
TGTGCCAGCAGCCAAGGGACAGGAATCTACAATGAGCAGTTCTTC
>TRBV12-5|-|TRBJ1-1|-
CASGLSTAEAFF
TGTGCTAGTGGTTTGTCGACAGCCGAAGCTTTCTTT
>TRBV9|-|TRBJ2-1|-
CASSVFGSSYNEQFF
TGTGCCAGCAGCGTATTCGGGAGCTCTTACAATGAGCAGTTCTTC
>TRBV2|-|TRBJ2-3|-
CASSERAIASTDTQYF
TGTGCCAGCAGTGAACGTGCTATTGCTAGCACAGATACGCAGTATTTT
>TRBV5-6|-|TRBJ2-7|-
CASSLAIGYSYEQYF
TGTGCCAGCAGCTTGGCGATAGGCTACTCCTACGAGCAGTACTTC
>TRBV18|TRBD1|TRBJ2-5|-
CASSRPGQTQETQYF
TGTGCCAGCTCACGACCGGGACAGACACAAGAGACCCAGTACTTC
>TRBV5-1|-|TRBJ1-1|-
CASSAGGNTEAFF
TGCGCCAGCAGCGCTGGGGGGAACACTGAAGCTTTCTTT
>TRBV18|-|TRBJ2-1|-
CASSLFTGNEQFF
TGTGCCAGCTCACTATTTACAGGGAATGAGCAGTTCTTC
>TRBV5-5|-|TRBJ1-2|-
CASSLAVGRLGGYTF
TGTGCCAGCAGCTTGGCGGTGGGGCGTTTGGGAGGCTACACCTTC
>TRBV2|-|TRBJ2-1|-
CASSKTGYYNEQFF
TGTGCCAGCAGTAAAACAGGGTACTACAATGAGCAGTTCTTC
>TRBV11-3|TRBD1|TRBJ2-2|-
CASSLATGGNTGELFF
TGTGCCAGCAGCTTAGCGACAGGGGGAAACACCGGGGAGCTGTTTTTT
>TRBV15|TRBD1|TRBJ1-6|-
CATSSQTGRYHNSPLHF
TGTGCCACCAGTTCTCAGACAGGGCGGTACCATAATTCACCCCTCCACTTT
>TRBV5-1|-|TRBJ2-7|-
CASSPFPTGLGGYEQYF
TGCGCCAGCAGCCCCTTCCCGACAGGGTTGGGGGGCTACGAGCAGTACTTC
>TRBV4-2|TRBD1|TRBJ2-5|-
CASSQAGDRGIWYQETQYF
TGTGCCAGCAGCCAGGCCGGTGACAGGGGGATATGGTACCAAGAGACCCAGTACTTC
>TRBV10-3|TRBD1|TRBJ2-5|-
CAISESGGQAAETQYF
TGTGCCATCAGTGAGTCAGGGGGACAGGCAGCCGAGACCCAGTACTTC
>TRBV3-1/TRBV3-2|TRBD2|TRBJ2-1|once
CASSQEGLAGDEQFF
TGTGCCAGCAGCCAAGAGGGGCTAGCGGGAGATGAGCAGTTCTTC
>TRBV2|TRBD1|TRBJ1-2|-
CASSEGTGWSYGYTF
TGTGCCAGCAGTGAAGGGACAGGATGGAGCTATGGCTACACCTTC
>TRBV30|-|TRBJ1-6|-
CAWSVAGTDSPLHF
TGTGCCTGGAGTGTAGCAGGGACTGATTCACCCCTCCACTTT
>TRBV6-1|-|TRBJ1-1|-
CASSDGRTLVAFF
TGTGCCAGCAGTGACGGGCGGACGCTTGTAGCTTTCTTT
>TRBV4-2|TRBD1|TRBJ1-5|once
CASSREGTGIYQPQHF
TGTGCCAGCAGCCGGGAGGGGACAGGGATATATCAGCCCCAGCATTTT
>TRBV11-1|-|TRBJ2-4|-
CASSLGPWDIQYF
TGTGCCAGCAGCCTAGGGCCGTGGGACATTCAGTACTTC
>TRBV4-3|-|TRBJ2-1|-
CASSQDWGRNEQFF
TGCGCCAGCAGCCAAGATTGGGGGCGCAATGAGCAGTTCTTC
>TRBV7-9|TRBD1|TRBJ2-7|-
CASSLGQSSYEQYF
TGTGCCAGCAGCCTGGGACAGAGCTCCTACGAGCAGTACTTC